This T cell receptor (beta chain) was profiled in a study of follicular helper T cells after annual influenza vaccination. TCRdb's copy holds only in-frame clones and misses some; the assay was immunoSEQ multiplex PCR. The sample consists of about 4,800 clones, nearly 85% of them appearing once. Turning to this clone: Antigen specificity is unknown.

Trimming left V 6 bases short and J 3 bases short, with 9 bases between. Per germline, CDR1 SGHAT and CDR2 FQNNGV. The CDR3 is made up of 12 amino acids. The sample's time point: 2015-2016 season, 7 days after influenza vaccination. Whole-study findings and limits: Change in circulating plasmablasts correlated with ICOS+CD38+ cTfh clonality change. Successive annual vaccinations recalled a recurrent oligoclonal ICOS+CD38+ cTfh response with influenza-specific clonotypes.

This chain joins TRBV11-2 and TRBJ2-7; D remains ambiguous. This sequence was found in an adult who received the influenza vaccine. This specimen consisted of CXCR5+ CD38- circulating T follicular helper cells from blood, obtained 7 days after influenza vaccination. Subset specified: circulating Tfh, non-naive CD4+CXCR5+PD-1+ (ICOS+CD38+ or ICOS-CD38-). CDR3 amino acids: CASSWASYEQYF. The CDR3 DNA follows: TGTGCCAGCAGTTGGGCCAGCTACGAGCAGTACTTC.